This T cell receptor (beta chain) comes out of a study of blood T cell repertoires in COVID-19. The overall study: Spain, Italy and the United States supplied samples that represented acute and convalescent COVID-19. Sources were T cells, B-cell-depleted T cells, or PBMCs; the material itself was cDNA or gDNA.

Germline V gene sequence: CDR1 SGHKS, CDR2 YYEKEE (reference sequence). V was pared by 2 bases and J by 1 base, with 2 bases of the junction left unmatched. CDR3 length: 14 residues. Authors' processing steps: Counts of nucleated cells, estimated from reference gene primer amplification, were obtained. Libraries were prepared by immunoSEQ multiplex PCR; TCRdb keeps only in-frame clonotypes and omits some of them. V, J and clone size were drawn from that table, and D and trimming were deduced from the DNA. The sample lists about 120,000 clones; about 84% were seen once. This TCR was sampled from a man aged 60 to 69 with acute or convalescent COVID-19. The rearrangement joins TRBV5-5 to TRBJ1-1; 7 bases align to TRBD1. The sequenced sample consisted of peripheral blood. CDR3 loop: CASSFTGENTEAFF. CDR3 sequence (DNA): TGTGCCAGCAGCTTCACAGGGGAGAACACTGAAGCTTTCTTT.